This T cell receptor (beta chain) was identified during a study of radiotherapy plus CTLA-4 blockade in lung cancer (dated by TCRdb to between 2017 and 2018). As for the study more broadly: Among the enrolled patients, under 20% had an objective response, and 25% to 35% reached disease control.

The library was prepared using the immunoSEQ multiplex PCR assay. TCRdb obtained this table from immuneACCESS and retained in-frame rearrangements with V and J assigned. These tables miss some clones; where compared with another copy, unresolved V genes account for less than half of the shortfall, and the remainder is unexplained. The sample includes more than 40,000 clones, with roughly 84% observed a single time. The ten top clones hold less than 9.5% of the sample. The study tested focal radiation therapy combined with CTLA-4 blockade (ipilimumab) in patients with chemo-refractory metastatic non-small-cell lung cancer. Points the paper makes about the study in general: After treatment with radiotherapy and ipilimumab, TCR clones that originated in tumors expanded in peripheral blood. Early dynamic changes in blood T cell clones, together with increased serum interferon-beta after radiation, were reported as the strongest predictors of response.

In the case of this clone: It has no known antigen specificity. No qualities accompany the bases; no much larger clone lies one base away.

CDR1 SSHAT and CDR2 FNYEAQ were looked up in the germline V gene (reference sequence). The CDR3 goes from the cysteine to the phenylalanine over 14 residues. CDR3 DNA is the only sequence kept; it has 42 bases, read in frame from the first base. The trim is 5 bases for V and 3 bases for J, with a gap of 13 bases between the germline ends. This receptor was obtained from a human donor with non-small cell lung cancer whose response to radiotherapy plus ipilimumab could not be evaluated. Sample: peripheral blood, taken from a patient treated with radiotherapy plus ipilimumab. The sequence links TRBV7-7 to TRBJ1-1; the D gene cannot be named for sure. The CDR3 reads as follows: CASSKLLGDTEAFF. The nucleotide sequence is TGTGCCAGCAGCAAACTACTCGGGGACACTGAAGCTTTCTTT.